This T cell receptor (beta chain) originates from a study of blood T cell repertoires in COVID-19. In the study overall: COVID-19 samples, acute and convalescent, were from the United States, Italy and Spain.

Per the study methods: Cell counts per sample came from amplifying reference gene primers. Sequencing used immunoSEQ multiplex PCR; TCRdb keeps in-frame clones, though not all of them. V and J calls and clone size are as listed in that table; D and trimming were resolved from the DNA. Found here are 90,000 to 130,000 clones, about 83% of them singletons; the top ten hold approximately 4.1%. Germline V gives CDR1 SGHRS, CDR2 YFSETQ. This CDR3 is built from 18 residues. Trimming pared 3 bases from V and 0 bases from J, leaving 16 bases between. The TCR was taken from a woman aged 70 to 79 with acute or convalescent COVID-19. The specimen was peripheral blood. V and J are TRBV5-1 and TRBJ2-6, with D tentatively TRBD2 (5 bases). CDR3 in amino acids: CASSYPEGYDSGANVLTF. CDR3 coding DNA: TGCGCCAGCAGCTATCCAGAGGGCTACGACTCTGGGGCCAACGTCCTGACTTTC.